This TCR beta chain was obtained from a study of T cell responses to AZD1222 COVID-19 vaccine. General study results and limits: Spike-specific TCR breadth and depth grew following two AZD1222 doses. Close to half of spike-specific TCRs reportedly recognize unmutated variant regions.

For this clone: Its antigen remains unidentified.

TCRdb's copy holds only in-frame clones and misses some; the assay was immunoSEQ multiplex PCR. This sample has roughly 120,000 clones, with approximately 85% found just once. From germline, CDR1 is MNHEY and CDR2 SVGAGI. The CDR3 spans 14 residues. V dropped 7 bases and J dropped 5 bases, with 16 bases sitting between them. The receptor was derived from an adult in good health. The rearrangement joins TRBV6-5 to TRBJ2-3, with TRBD2 as a possible D gene (6 bases). This material consisted of peripheral blood, taken on day 0 of AZD1222 vaccination. CDR3 residues: CASIPGGAGDTQYF. The CDR3 coding sequence is TGTGCCAGCATCCCTGGAGGGGCCGGAGATACGCAGTATTTT.